The 12 T cell receptor beta chains below all came from one sample that was sequenced in a study of radiotherapy plus CTLA-4 blockade in lung cancer. The protocol was immunoSEQ multiplex PCR, while the TCRdb copy is restricted to in-frame clones and leaves out a portion. The table lists approximately 81,000 clones, over 70% of them singletons. The specimen comprised peripheral blood, sampled from a patient treated with radiotherapy plus ipilimumab. All receptors come from a human donor with non-small cell lung cancer who had a partial response to radiotherapy plus ipilimumab. Some clones in this sample may be carry-over from other donors' samples.

This sequence joins TRBV6-5 and TRBJ2-2; D is possibly TRBD2 (5 bases). Trimming cost V 7 bases and J 1 base, with 13 bases left between them. The germline gives CDR1 MNHEY, CDR2 SVGAGI. The CDR3 spans 15 residues. CDR3 DNA sequence: TGTGCCAGCAACGGGATTAGTTTGAACACCGGGGAGCTGTTTTTT. As protein: CASNGISLNTGELFF.

The chain has TRBV28 and TRBJ2-7; TRBD1 aligns across 8 bases. The germline CDR1 and CDR2 sequences are MDHEN and SYDVKM. V lost 8 bases, J lost 9 bases, and 12 bases stayed unmatched. The CDR3 sequence is 13 residues long. DNA of the CDR3: TGTGCCAGCGACAGGGGTGCGGGGTTAGGGCAGTACTTC. Protein: CASDRGAGLGQYF. The entire variable domain, with the rest obtained from reference TRBV28 and TRBJ2-7, is as follows: DVKVTQSSRYLVKRTGEKVFLECVQDMDHENMFWYRQDPGLGLRLIYFSYDVKMKEKGDIPEGYSVSREKKERFSLILESASTNQTSMYLCASDRGAGLGQYFGPGTRLTVT.

The chain has TRBV7-9 and TRBJ1-2, with D perhaps TRBD1 (5 bases). The germline V gene has CDR1 SEHNR and CDR2 FQNEAQ (reference sequence). The CDR3 contains 14 residues. V was shortened by 5 bases and J by 6 bases, with 16 bases between the two germline ends. The CDR3 coding sequence is TGTGCCAGCAGCCACAGCGGGACTGCAAATGGCTACACCTTC. It encodes CASSHSGTANGYTF.

This clone has just one count. This chain links TRBV6-6 with TRBJ2-5, with 7 bases aligning to TRBD1. Germline V gives CDR1 MNHNY, CDR2 SVGAGI (reference sequence). There are 14 residues in the CDR3. V gave up 6 bases and J gave up 11 bases; unmatched junction bases: 15. The CDR3, as DNA: TGTGCCAGCAGCCCCGGACAGGTCCGCGCAAGGCAGTACTTC. Residues: CASSPGQVRARQYF.

The CDR3 coding sequence is TGTGCCTGGGAGGGGGTTGAAGAAGAGACCCAGTACTTC. Translating gives CAWEGVEEETQYF. The genes are TRBV2 and TRBJ2-5; a possible D gene is TRBD2 (7 bases). Trimming shortened V by 11 bases and J by 3 bases, and 16 bases separated the two germline ends. The CDR3 runs to 13 residues. CDR1 and CDR2 from the germline V gene are SNHLY and FYNNEI.

The V gene is TRBV10-2, the J gene TRBJ2-5; maybe TRBD2 (6 bases). Trimming removed 3 bases from V and 3 bases from J, with 20 bases in between. The germline gives CDR1 WSHSY, CDR2 SAAADI. This CDR3 contains 17 residues. CDR3 protein: CASSDFHGGMGEETQYF. For the CDR3, the DNA is TGCGCCAGCAGTGATTTTCACGGCGGGATGGGTGAAGAGACCCAGTACTTC.

This clone has a handful of counts. The genes are TRBV4-3 and TRBJ1-5, with D uncertain. Germline values: CDR1 LGHNA, CDR2 YSLEER. The CDR3 sequence is 13 residues long. Trimming removed 2 bases at V and 7 bases at J, with 9 bases between. The CDR3 DNA follows: TGCGCCAGCAGCCAACAGGTGAGACAGCCCCAGCATTTT. Translating it yields CASSQQVRQPQHF.

This clone came up a few times. V gene TRBV7-8 combines with J gene TRBJ2-1; 7 positions match TRBD1. The V gene's germline CDR1 is SGHVS and CDR2 FQNEAQ. Trimming cost V 3 bases and J 0 bases; bases outside gene matches: 2. CDR3 size: 15 residues. In nucleotides, the CDR3 is TGTGCCAGCAGCTTCGACAGGGACTCCTACAATGAGCAGTTCTTC. This translates into CASSFDRDSYNEQFF.

This chain joins TRBV28 and TRBJ2-1; 9 nucleotides line up with TRBD2. Trimming removed 5 bases from V and 5 bases from J; junction bases left unmatched: 10. The CDR3 is 16 amino acids. In germline, CDR1 is MDHEN, CDR2 SYDVKM. The CDR3 nucleotides read TGTGCCAGCAGTATCCTTACTAGCGGGTGGAACAATGAGCAGTTCTTC. Protein product: CASSILTSGWNNEQFF.

The gene calls are TRBV2 and TRBJ2-7, with 10 positions matching TRBD2. Trimming at V came to 10 bases and at J to 4 bases, leaving 13 bases not matched to a gene. Germline CDR1 reads SNHLY; CDR2 reads FYNNEI. The CDR3 is 15 residues long. The CDR3 here is CATTRGGSGRYEQYF. The CDR3 bases are TGTGCCACCACAAGAGGGGGTAGCGGGAGGTACGAGCAGTACTTC.

V and J are TRBV30 and TRBJ2-7; TRBD1 is a possible D gene (7 bases). Germline assignment: CDR1 GTSNPN and CDR2 SVGIG (reference sequence). V lost 2 bases, J lost 5 bases, and 16 bases lay in between. This CDR3 spans 14 amino acids. CDR3 amino acids: CAWSRGGQVHEQYF. Here the CDR3 DNA reads TGTGCCTGGAGTCGGGGAGGACAGGTCCACGAGCAGTACTTC.

The rearrangement joins TRBV2 to TRBJ2-7; tentatively, D is TRBD2 (5 bases). There are 14 residues in the CDR3. Germline values: CDR1 SNHLY, CDR2 FYNNEI. The V end lost 11 bases, the J end lost 0 bases, and 17 bases lay between the germline ends. For the CDR3, the DNA is TGTGCCGGGTCCAAGTCTAGCCTCTCCTACGAGCAGTACTTC. Its translation is CAGSKSSLSYEQYF.